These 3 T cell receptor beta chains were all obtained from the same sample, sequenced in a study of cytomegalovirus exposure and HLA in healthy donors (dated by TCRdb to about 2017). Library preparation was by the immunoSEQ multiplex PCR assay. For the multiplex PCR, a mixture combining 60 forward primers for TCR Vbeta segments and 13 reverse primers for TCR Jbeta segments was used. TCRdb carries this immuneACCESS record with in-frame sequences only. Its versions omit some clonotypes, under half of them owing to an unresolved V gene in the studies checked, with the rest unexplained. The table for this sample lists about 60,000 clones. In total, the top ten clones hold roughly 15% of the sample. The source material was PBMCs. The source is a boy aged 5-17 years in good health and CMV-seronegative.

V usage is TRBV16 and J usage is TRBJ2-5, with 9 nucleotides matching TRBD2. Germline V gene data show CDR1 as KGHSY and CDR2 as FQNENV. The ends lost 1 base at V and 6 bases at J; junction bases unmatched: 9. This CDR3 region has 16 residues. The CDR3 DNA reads TGTGCCAGCAGCCAATTCGAGCGGGGGGTCGGAAAGACCCAGTACTTC. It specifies CASSQFERGVGKTQYF.

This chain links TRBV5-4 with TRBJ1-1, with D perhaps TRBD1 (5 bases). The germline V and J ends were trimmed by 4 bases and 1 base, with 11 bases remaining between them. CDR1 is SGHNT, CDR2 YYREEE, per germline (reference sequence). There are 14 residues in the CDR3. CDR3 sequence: CASSRKGPNTEAFF. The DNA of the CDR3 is TGTGCCAGCAGCCGCAAGGGGCCGAACACTGAAGCTTTCTTT.

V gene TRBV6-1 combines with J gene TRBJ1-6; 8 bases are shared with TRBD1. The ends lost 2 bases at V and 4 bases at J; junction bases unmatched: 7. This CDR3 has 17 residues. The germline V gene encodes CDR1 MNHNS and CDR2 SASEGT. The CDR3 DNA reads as TGTGCCAGCAGTGAAAAGGGTCAGGGGGCGTATAATTCACCCCTCCACTTT. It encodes CASSEKGQGAYNSPLHF.